Shown below are 29 T cell receptor beta chains from a single sample sequenced in a study of vaccination and CD4 T cells after COVID-19. An Oncomine TCR Beta short-read assay was used to sequence the DNA from cultured CD4+ T cells. MiXCR, applied by TCRdb to the PCR reads, yields one record per CDR3 protein. The sample consists of 20,000 or so distinct CDR3 sequences, around two fifths of them appearing once. Antigens of these TCRs are unknown. Noted treatment: approximately 9-day PBMC culture with coronavirus spike peptide pools or control peptides (ViraFEST assay). The source material was CD4+ T cells from blood, cultured in vitro. Receptors originate from a human donor who had recovered from COVID-19.

This clonotype was found a few times. The chain has TRBV6-2 or TRBV6-3 and TRBJ2-3; the D is unclear. The V end was cut by 0 bases, the J end by 2 bases, with 9 bases between. This CDR3 has 15 amino acids. The germline V gene has CDR1 MNHEY and CDR2 SVGEGT. CDR3 amino acids: CASSYSKPDTDTQYF. CDR3 DNA: TGTGCCAGCAGTTACTCGAAACCGGACACAGATACGCAGTATTTT.

The chain is built from TRBV6-1 and TRBJ2-3, with 8 bases identical to TRBD1. J gave up 3 bases and V 10 bases, and 3 bases lay outside the gene matches. Germline values: CDR1 MNHNS, CDR2 SASEGT. The length of the CDR3 is 12 residues. This CDR3 reads CATRQGTDTQYF. The CDR3 DNA follows: TGTGCCACCCGACAGGGGACAGATACGCAGTATTTT.

V gene TRBV10-3 combines with J gene TRBJ1-6, with TRBD1 matching over 9 bases. V was pared by 4 bases and J by 9 bases, with 7 bases of the junction left unmatched. Germline V gene data show CDR1 as ENHRY and CDR2 as SYGVKD. CDR3 length: 15 amino acids. CDR3 nucleotide sequence: TGTGCCATCAGTGGGTCCGGGACAGGGACTTCACCCCTCCACTTT. Translating it yields CAISGSGTGTSPLHF.

This clonotype came up a few times. The chain links TRBV6-2 or TRBV6-3 to TRBJ1-1, with 7 bases identical to TRBD1. The CDR3 is made up of 17 amino acids. V dropped 6 bases and J dropped 3; count of bases not matched to a gene: 16. CDR1 and CDR2 (germline): MNHEY, SVGEGT. The DNA for the CDR3 is TGTGCCAGCAGCGACCGAAGAGGGGGCTCGAGGGACACTGAAGCTTTCTTT. It is translated as CASSDRRGGSRDTEAFF.

This chain links TRBV19 with TRBJ2-1; D gene uncertain. Deletions cut 6 bases from V and 10 bases from J, with 13 bases between. In germline, CDR1 is LNHDA, CDR2 SQIVND (reference sequence). The CDR3 loop spans 12 amino acids. DNA of the CDR3: TGTGCCAGTAGGGACGGGTGGACCGAGCAGTTCTTC. This gives the protein CASRDGWTEQFF.

The rearrangement links TRBV29-1 to TRBJ1-6; 9 nucleotides match TRBD1. Germline V CDR1 and CDR2: SQVTM, ANQGSEA. This CDR3 region has 13 residues. The trim removed 6 bases at V and 9 bases at J, leaving 6 bases unmatched. CDR3 nucleotides: TGCAGCGTCGCGGGACAGGGTGGTTCACCCCTCCACTTT. The encoded protein is CSVAGQGGSPLHF.

The rearrangement links TRBV25-1 to TRBJ2-5; the D is unclear. From germline, CDR1 is MGHDK and CDR2 SYGVNS. V was shortened by 3 bases and J by 5 bases, with 10 bases between the two germline ends. The CDR3 extends over 13 amino acids. The CDR3 loop reads CASSDPVSETQYF. CDR3 bases: TGTGCCAGCAGTGACCCAGTTTCGGAGACCCAGTACTTC.

The gene calls are TRBV18 and TRBJ1-6; 8 nucleotides match TRBD1. Germline CDR1 reads KGHSH; CDR2 reads LQKENI. This CDR3 has 16 residues. The J segment lost 2 bases and the V segment lost 2 bases, leaving 2 bases of the junction unmatched. CDR3 bases: TGTGCCAGCTCACCAAACAGGGGGGCCTATAATTCACCCCTCCACTTT. Translated, it gives CASSPNRGAYNSPLHF.

The V and J genes are TRBV11-2 and TRBJ2-5; 7 bases align to TRBD1. V shed 5 bases, J shed 4 bases, and the junction held 16 bases outside the gene matches. This CDR3 region has 17 residues. CDR1 and CDR2 (germline): SGHAT, FQNNGV. The CDR3 bases are TGTGCCAGCAGCCTAACTATAAAGGGGCAGGGGGTAGAGACCCAGTACTTC. This codes for CASSLTIKGQGVETQYF.

This clonotype turned up a few times. The V call is TRBV20-1, the J call TRBJ1-5; D ambiguous. The germline V gene encodes CDR1 DFQATT and CDR2 SNEGSKA (reference sequence). Between the trimmed V and J ends, which lost 1 base and 3 bases, there was a span of 7 bases. The length of the CDR3 is 13 residues. CDR3 sequence: CSARGHLNQPQHF. CDR3 sequence (DNA): TGCAGTGCTAGAGGACATCTCAATCAGCCCCAGCATTTT.

The chain carries TRBV6-1 and TRBJ2-2; possible D gene TRBD2, 7 bases. Germline V lookup: CDR1 MNHNS, CDR2 SASEGT. The CDR3 spans 15 residues. V was trimmed by 8 bases and J by 0 bases, leaving 13 bases between them. The CDR3 loop reads CASGGAGANTGELFF. The CDR3 DNA reads as TGTGCCAGCGGGGGGGCCGGAGCGAACACCGGGGAGCTGTTTTTT.

The chain recombines TRBV7-2 with TRBJ1-3, with D unclear. Germline V gives CDR1 SGHTA, CDR2 FQGNSA. The CDR3 has 15 residues. Trimming took 1 base from V and 0 from J, leaving 7 bases between them. CDR3 sequence (DNA): TGTGCCAGCAGCTTAGACACGAGCTCTGGAAACACCATATATTTT. Residues: CASSLDTSSGNTIYF.

This clonotype came up a few times. The genes are TRBV19 and TRBJ1-2, with D possibly matching TRBD1 (5 bases). The V end was cut by 1 base, the J end by 1 base, with 10 bases between. Germline CDR1 reads LNHDA; CDR2 reads SQIVND (reference sequence). The CDR3 is 15 residues long. CDR3 nucleotide sequence: TGTGCCAGTAGTATAGGAGACAGTCTTAACTATGGCTACACCTTC. Protein product: CASSIGDSLNYGYTF.

This clonotype was recorded a few times. This chain connects TRBV19 to TRBJ2-5; D is perhaps TRBD1 or TRBD2 (5 bases each). The V gene lost 2 bases and the J gene lost 5 bases, with 15 bases spanning the gap. This CDR3 is built from 15 residues. Germline lookup yields CDR1 LNHDA and CDR2 SQIVND (reference sequence). The CDR3 is CASSINREGWETQYF. The CDR3 coding sequence is TGTGCCAGTAGTATAAACCGTGAGGGGTGGGAGACCCAGTACTTC.

V gene TRBV20-1 combines with J gene TRBJ2-1, with 15 nucleotides matching TRBD2. After removal of 5 bases from V and 2 bases from J, the junction contained 7 bases not matched to a gene. CDR1 and CDR2 (germline): DFQATT, SNEGSKA (reference sequence). The CDR3 runs to 17 residues. This chain's CDR3 is CSAFRGLAGGTYNEQFF. The CDR3 DNA sequence: TGCAGTGCTTTCCGGGGACTAGCGGGGGGAACCTACAATGAGCAGTTCTTC.

The chain is built from TRBV28 and TRBJ1-1; 8 positions match TRBD1. CDR1 is MDHEN, CDR2 SYDVKM, per germline. This CDR3 has 17 residues. Germline trimming cut 7 bases from V and 3 bases from J; bases unmatched to any gene: 16. The CDR3 loop reads CASNYPQAGGKDTEAFF. CDR3 sequence (DNA): TGTGCCAGCAACTACCCACAGGCAGGGGGCAAGGACACTGAAGCTTTCTTT.

The chain has TRBV28 and TRBJ2-5; either TRBD1 or TRBD2 may supply D (5 bases each). The CDR3 runs to 14 residues. Deletions cut 8 bases from V and 2 bases from J, with 15 bases between. CDR1 MDHEN and CDR2 SYDVKM come from the germline V gene. The DNA of the CDR3 is TGTGCCAGCCCGGGACGGCCTTCACAAGAGACCCAGTACTTC. Translation gives CASPGRPSQETQYF.

On this clonotype: One junction end disagrees with the germline gene, perhaps due to a read error. The V gene is TRBV7-2, the J gene TRBJ1-2, with D maybe TRBD1 (5 bases). CDR3 size: 15 residues. The germline gives CDR1 SGHTA, CDR2 FQGNSA. This chain's CDR3 is CASNKGTTGGYGYTF. DNA of the CDR3: TGCGCCAGCAACAAGGGGACCACAGGTGGCTATGGCTACACCTTC. The whole variable domain, remainder taken from reference TRBV7-2 and TRBJ1-2, is GAGVSQSPSNKVTEKGKDVELRCDPISGHTALYWYRQSLGQGLEFLIYFQGNSAPDKSGLPSDRFSAERTGGSVSTLTIQRTQQEDSAVYLCASNKGTTGGYGYTFGSGTRLTVV.

There are a few counts of this clonotype. The chain couples TRBV24-1 to TRBJ2-1; 10 positions match TRBD2. The CDR3 has 15 amino acids. The germline V gene has CDR1 KGHDR and CDR2 SFDVKD. J was trimmed by 6 bases and V by 9 bases; bases with no gene match: 10. Written as DNA, the CDR3 is TGTGCCACCCGTGGATTGTCTAGCGGGAGCAATGAGCAGTTCTTC. Translation gives CATRGLSSGSNEQFF.

This chain joins TRBV6-4 and TRBJ1-5, with 10 nucleotides matching TRBD1. The CDR3 length is 18 residues. Trimming at V came to 7 bases and at J to 10 bases, leaving 22 bases not matched to a gene. Per germline, CDR1 MRHNA and CDR2 SNTAGT. The CDR3 sequence: CASNLKSGTGARERPQHF. CDR3 in DNA: TGTGCCAGCAACCTGAAATCCGGGACAGGGGCACGCGAACGTCCCCAGCATTTT.

The chain couples TRBV19 to TRBJ1-5; 9 bases align to TRBD1. CDR1 LNHDA and CDR2 SQIVND come from the germline V gene (reference sequence). The CDR3 totals 14 residues. The V and J ends lost 10 bases and 1 base, in that order; junction bases with no gene match: 5. CDR3: CATAGQGSNQPQHF. CDR3 nucleotide sequence: TGTGCCACCGCCGGACAGGGGAGCAATCAGCCCCAGCATTTT. The variable domain in full, completed from reference TRBV19 and TRBJ1-5, reads DGGITQSPKYLFRKEGQNVTLSCEQNLNHDAMYWYRQDPGQGLRLIYYSQIVNDFQKGDIAEGYSVSREKKESFPLTVTSAQKNPTAFYLCATAGQGSNQPQHFGDGTRLSIL.

The chain employs TRBV20-1 and TRBJ2-6; D is perhaps TRBD1 or TRBD2 (5 bases each). The CDR3 spans 18 residues. Trimming left V 5 bases short and J 1 base short, with 21 bases between. Germline CDR1 DFQATT, CDR2 SNEGSKA (reference sequence). The CDR3 protein is CSAQDPGRRASGANVLTF. DNA of the CDR3: TGCAGTGCTCAAGACCCGGGACGAAGGGCTTCTGGGGCCAACGTCCTGACTTTC.

This clonotype was counted only a few times. The V call is TRBV25-1, the J call TRBJ2-5; TRBD1 matches 9 bases. Germline V CDR1 and CDR2: MGHDK, SYGVNS. Germline trimming cut 1 base from V and 5 bases from J; bases unmatched to any gene: 5. This CDR3 spans 15 amino acids. The CDR3 DNA follows: TGTGCCAGCAGTGAATCGGACAGGGGTTTTGAGACCCAGTACTTC. It codes for CASSESDRGFETQYF.

This clonotype was detected only a few times. The V and J genes are TRBV19 and TRBJ2-6; D is unclear. V lost 6 bases to trimming and J lost 0 bases, with 9 bases between them. This CDR3 region has 15 residues. CDR1 is LNHDA, CDR2 SQIVND, per germline (reference sequence). The CDR3 region is CASRRIFSGANVLTF. CDR3 DNA: TGTGCCAGTAGGAGGATTTTCTCTGGGGCCAACGTCCTGACTTTC.

The V and J genes are TRBV4-2 and TRBJ1-6; D remains unclear. Germline V gene lookup returns CDR1 LGHNA and CDR2 YNFKEQ. CDR3 length: 12 amino acids. V was trimmed by 0 bases and J by 8 bases, leaving 2 bases between them. The CDR3 nucleotides read TGTGCCAGCAGCCAAGAATATTCACCCCTCCACTTT. Translated: CASSQEYSPLHF.

This clonotype came up a few times. The rearrangement links TRBV2 to TRBJ2-2; the D call may be TRBD1 or TRBD2 (5 bases each). Trimming took 4 bases from V and 6 from J, leaving 12 bases between them. The CDR3 spans 14 residues. Looked up from germline, CDR1 is SNHLY and CDR2 is FYNNEI. CDR3 sequence reads: CASSGPEGPGELFF. The CDR3 nucleotides read TGTGCCAGCAGTGGCCCTGAGGGGCCCGGGGAGCTGTTTTTT.

This chain connects TRBV27 to TRBJ1-5; D uncertain. Germline CDR1 MNHEY, CDR2 SMNVEV (reference sequence). This CDR3 region has 16 residues. V gave up 5 bases and J gave up 5 bases, with 19 bases separating them. CDR3 sequence reads: CASSPRRAEGDQPQHF. CDR3 DNA sequence: TGTGCCAGCAGTCCTCGCCGGGCAGAGGGCGATCAGCCCCAGCATTTT.

This clonotype is medium-sized. The rearrangement links TRBV11-3 to TRBJ1-5; D is perhaps TRBD1 (6 bases). Deletions cut 0 bases from V and 0 bases from J, with 18 bases between. Per germline, CDR1 SGHNT and CDR2 YENEEA. The CDR3 totals 19 residues. CDR3 in amino acids: CASSLDVPDRIDSNQPQHF. CDR3 nucleotide sequence: TGTGCCAGCAGCTTAGATGTCCCAGACAGGATAGATAGCAATCAGCCCCAGCATTTT.

This chain uses TRBV12-3 or TRBV12-4 with TRBJ2-1; TRBD2 is a possible D gene (6 bases). Trimming took 8 bases from V and 4 from J, leaving 18 bases between them. This CDR3 is built from 15 residues. CDR3 in DNA: TGTGCCAGCTCACTGCGGGACTCAAGGTACAATGAGCAGTTCTTC. It specifies CASSLRDSRYNEQFF.